This T cell receptor beta chain was recorded in a study of CD8+ T cells in alopecia areata. Extracted RNA was reverse transcribed into cDNA, the sequencing template. TCRdb keeps only in-frame clones here, not all; method: immunoSEQ multiplex PCR. The table includes 150,000 or so clones, 49% detected once. The table lists this clone with a few counts. The germline V gene encodes CDR1 MGHRA and CDR2 YSYEKL. The V gene end was trimmed by 0 bases and the J gene end by 0 bases; junction bases not matched to a gene: 7. The CDR3 contains 17 residues. The receptor was isolated from a human donor with alopecia areata. This specimen was CD8+ T cells sorted from blood, taken at week 0. V is TRBV4-1 and J is TRBJ2-7; TRBD2 matches at 8 bases. CDR3 protein: CASSQDPQRGSSYEQYF. CDR3 DNA: TGCGCCAGCAGCCAAGATCCTCAGCGGGGGAGCTCCTACGAGCAGTACTTC.